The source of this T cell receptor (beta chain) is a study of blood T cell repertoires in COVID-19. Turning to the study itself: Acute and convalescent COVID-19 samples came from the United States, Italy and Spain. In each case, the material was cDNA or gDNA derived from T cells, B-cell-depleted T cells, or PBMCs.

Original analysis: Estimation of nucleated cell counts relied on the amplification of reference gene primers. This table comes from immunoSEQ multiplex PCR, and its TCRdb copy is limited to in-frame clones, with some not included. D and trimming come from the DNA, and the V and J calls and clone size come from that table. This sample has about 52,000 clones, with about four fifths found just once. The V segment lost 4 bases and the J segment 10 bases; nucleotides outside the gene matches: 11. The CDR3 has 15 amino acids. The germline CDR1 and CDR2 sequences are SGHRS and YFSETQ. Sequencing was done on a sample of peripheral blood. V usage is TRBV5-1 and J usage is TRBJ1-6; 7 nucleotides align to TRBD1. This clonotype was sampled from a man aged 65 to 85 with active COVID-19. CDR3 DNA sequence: TGCGCCAGCAGCGAAACTCGACAGGGAAAGTCACCCCTCCACTTT. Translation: CASSETRQGKSPLHF.